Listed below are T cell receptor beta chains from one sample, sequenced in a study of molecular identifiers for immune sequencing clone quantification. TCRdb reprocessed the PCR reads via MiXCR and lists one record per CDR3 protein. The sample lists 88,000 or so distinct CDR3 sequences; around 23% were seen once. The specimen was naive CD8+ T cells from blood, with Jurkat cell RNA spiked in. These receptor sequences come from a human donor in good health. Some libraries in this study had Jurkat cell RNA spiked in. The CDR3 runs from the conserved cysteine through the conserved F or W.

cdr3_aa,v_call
CASSPRRWTQKNIQYF,TRBV7-9
CASSPWDRSEYEQYF,TRBV5-6
CASSQEDMGTGELFF,TRBV4-3
CASSLSNREVWNEQFF,TRBV27
CASSYSVTTSYEQYF,TRBV6-6
CASSSGQGTDTQYF,TRBV7-9
CASSPGTAPPNTEAFF,TRBV4-3
CASSEPGPDLDTQYF,TRBV9
CASSLSSSSYEQYF,TRBV13
CASSLFSDYQPQHF,TRBV7-6
CASSFHGDNQPQHF,TRBV27
CASSPDSDEKLFF,TRBV4-3
CASRNSAGPQYF,TRBV6-5
CASTYLPGTGEDYGYTF,TRBV19
CASSVGYRSYNEQFF,TRBV6-1
CASSLVGQGYEQYF,TRBV27
CASTLGGGPHTQYF,TRBV12-3/TRBV12-4
CSARDMLTGTDTQYF,TRBV20-1
CAISEPGAGEQYF,TRBV10-3
CARVHPSGNSPLHF,TRBV2
CASSAPSTGNEQYF,TRBV13
CSARARDQPQHF,TRBV20-1
CASSWLAGSYNEQFF,TRBV28
CASSPQEEETQYF,TRBV12-3/TRBV12-4
CASSSTVANQPQHF,TRBV6-5
CAISVYRGLEETQYF,TRBV10-3
CASTTSDSYSPLHF,TRBV12-3/TRBV12-4
CASTQGTVISYEQYF,TRBV6-2/TRBV6-3
CASSPDREQFF,TRBV7-9
CASSYGPGTGDYEQYF,TRBV7-8
CASSSALYQETQYF,TRBV6-2/TRBV6-3
CASSFAPANYGYTF,TRBV5-4
CASSQELRTVGNTIYF,TRBV3-1
CASSNLGTSGGRETQYF,TRBV6-6
CASTVWDKGQETQYF,TRBV6-5
CATGATSYEQYF,TRBV14
CASSSYRGLYEQYF,TRBV6-5
CASSQGVRQGRMNTEAFF,TRBV4-1
CASSPIIGTDTQYF,TRBV12-3/TRBV12-4
CASSVGVSTEAFF,TRBV9
CASSPGTRGRGEQFF,TRBV19
CASSKLKPSGPISYNEQFF,TRBV21-1
CASTRVEASGYHNEQFF,TRBV6-2/TRBV6-3
CASRATRGAGANVLTF,TRBV6-2/TRBV6-3
CAWTPLDYSYEQYF,TRBV30
CASSLSLEAFF,TRBV7-2
CASSSPLALDNEAFF,TRBV27
CSASLGFEAFF,TRBV20-1
CASSLNLGGRAYNEQFF,TRBV7-6